This T cell receptor (beta chain) was identified in a study of shared clonotypes between healthy human individuals. A note on this clone: Its cognate antigen is unknown.

Per the germline V gene, CDR1 is SGHDN and CDR2 is FVKESK. The CDR3 consists of 18 residues. V was shortened by 0 bases and J by 4 bases, with 19 bases between the two germline ends. Study observations and caveats: Enrolling few donors narrowed the genetic and exposure-history diversity that was represented.

The data were produced by immunoSEQ multiplex PCR, yet TCRdb's version contains in-frame clones alone and is incomplete. This sample has about 480,000 clones; approximately 79% occur once, and the top ten carry about an eighth. The rearrangement uses TRBV14 and TRBJ2-1; tentatively, D is TRBD1 (6 bases). This TCR was sampled from a woman in her thirties or forties in good health. Some clones in this sample may be carry-over from other donors' samples. The sample consisted of PBMCs. The CDR3 coding sequence is TGTGCCAGCAGCCAAGAAGCAGGTCAGGGGATGAGGTACAATGAGCAGTTCTTC. This sequence encodes CASSQEAGQGMRYNEQFF.